These 32 T cell receptor beta chains were sequenced from one sample in a study of cytomegalovirus exposure and HLA in healthy donors. Some clones are missing from TCRdb's copy, which holds only in-frame ones; the method was immunoSEQ multiplex PCR. The sample lists more than 85,000 clones, 85% to 90% occurring once. Specimen: PBMCs. These receptors came from a woman aged 18 to 35 in good health and CMV-seronegative.

V and J are TRBV6-5 and TRBJ2-7; D is possibly TRBD1 (6 bases). Per the germline V gene, CDR1 is MNHEY and CDR2 is SVGAGI. The CDR3 consists of 14 residues. Trimming shortened V by 4 bases and J by 3 bases, and 13 bases separated the two germline ends. DNA for the CDR3: TGTGCCAGCAGTTCCGACAGGAGCTTCTACGAGCAGTACTTC. Protein: CASSSDRSFYEQYF.

This chain uses TRBV4-2 with TRBJ2-2; 8 bases match TRBD1. Germline trimming cut 5 bases from V and 0 bases from J; bases unmatched to any gene: 2. Germline V lookup: CDR1 LGHNA, CDR2 YNFKEQ. This CDR3 comprises 15 residues. DNA for the CDR3: TGTGCCAGCAGCAGGGACAGGACGAACACCGGGGAGCTGTTTTTT. This gives the protein CASSRDRTNTGELFF.

V gene TRBV30 combines with J gene TRBJ1-3; D perhaps matches TRBD1 (6 bases). The V end was cut by 0 bases, the J end by 4 bases, with 19 bases between. From germline, CDR1 is GTSNPN and CDR2 SVGIG (reference sequence). The CDR3 consists of 17 residues. CDR3 in amino acids: CAWSVAGKTGLGNTIYF. The CDR3 DNA sequence: TGTGCCTGGAGTGTCGCCGGTAAAACAGGGCTCGGAAACACCATATATTTT.

V is TRBV11-2 and J is TRBJ2-1; D remains unclear. Germline lookup yields CDR1 SGHAT and CDR2 FQNNGV. Trimming cost V 3 bases and J 8 bases, with 11 bases left between them. The CDR3 runs to 13 residues. In DNA, the CDR3 is TGTGCCAGCAGCTTCACCGGTGAGGATGAGCAGTTCTTC. Amino acids: CASSFTGEDEQFF.

The chain uses TRBV7-2 and TRBJ1-1; no clear D gene. This CDR3 contains 13 residues. The V end was cut by 3 bases, the J end by 2 bases, with 7 bases between. CDR1 is SGHTA, CDR2 FQGNSA, per germline. This CDR3 reads CASSFGENTEAFF. CDR3 DNA sequence: TGTGCCAGCAGCTTCGGGGAAAACACTGAAGCTTTCTTT.

J is TRBJ2-1 and V is TRBV29-1; TRBD2 matches at 7 bases. This CDR3 contains 14 residues. Germline CDR1 reads SQVTM; CDR2 reads ANQGSEA. The V segment lost 7 bases and the J segment 4 bases; nucleotides outside the gene matches: 10. The CDR3 protein is CSAEGLAAYNEQFF. CDR3 nucleotide sequence: TGCAGCGCTGAGGGCCTAGCGGCGTACAATGAGCAGTTCTTC.

Here the CDR3 reads CASSKQSGGDETQYF. For the CDR3, the DNA is TGTGCCAGTAGTAAACAAAGCGGGGGGGACGAGACCCAGTACTTC. This chain uses TRBV19 with TRBJ2-5; TRBD2 agrees at 10 bases. Per the germline V gene, CDR1 is LNHDA and CDR2 is SQIVND (reference sequence). The CDR3 runs to 15 residues. Trimming at V came to 4 bases and at J to 5 bases, leaving 7 bases not matched to a gene.

This chain links TRBV28 with TRBJ1-1; D call uncertain. The length of the CDR3 is 16 residues. The ends were cut back, 3 bases at V and 2 bases at J, with 16 bases in the middle. From germline, CDR1 is MDHEN and CDR2 SYDVKM. The CDR3 protein is CASSFLNRRGNTEAFF. As DNA, the CDR3 is TGTGCCAGCAGTTTTTTGAACAGACGGGGAAACACTGAAGCTTTCTTT.

The chain joins TRBV7-8 to TRBJ1-4; D gene uncertain. This CDR3 is 13 amino acids long. Trimming took off 5 bases at V and 5 bases at J, with 9 bases between the two ends. Per germline, CDR1 SGHVS and CDR2 FQNEAQ. Here the CDR3 DNA reads TGTGCCAGCAGCGCGCACCGAAATGAAAAACTGTTTTTT. Its protein product is CASSAHRNEKLFF.

This chain links TRBV18 with TRBJ2-5; D unclear. V was cut by 2 bases and J by 2 bases, with 3 bases left in between. Germline-derived CDR1 and CDR2 are KGHSH and LQKENI. The CDR3 covers 12 residues. CDR3 nucleotide sequence: TGTGCCAGCTCACCAGTACAAGAGACCCAGTACTTC. Its translation is CASSPVQETQYF.

This clone was counted between two and nine times. V and J are TRBV7-2 and TRBJ1-5; TRBD1 is a possible D gene (5 bases). The V gene lost 7 bases and the J gene lost 5 bases, with 15 bases spanning the gap. The germline CDR1 and CDR2 sequences are SGHTA and FQGNSA. The CDR3 covers 14 residues. The CDR3 reads CASTEWAGDQPQHF. The DNA for the CDR3 is TGTGCCAGCACGGAGTGGGCGGGGGATCAGCCCCAGCATTTT. Complete variable domain (other parts from reference TRBV7-2 and TRBJ1-5): GAGVSQSPSNKVTEKGKDVELRCDPISGHTALYWYRQSLGQGLEFLIYFQGNSAPDKSGLPSDRFSAERTGGSVSTLTIQRTQQEDSAVYLCASTEWAGDQPQHFGDGTRLSIL.

The rearrangement links TRBV28 to TRBJ1-4; TRBD1 aligns across 7 bases. The germline V gene has CDR1 MDHEN and CDR2 SYDVKM. The CDR3 length is 16 residues. With 2 bases clipped from V and 8 bases from J, the junction kept 11 bases outside the gene matches. This CDR3 is CASSLGSPGTAEKLFF. In nucleotides, the CDR3 is TGTGCCAGCAGTTTAGGATCGCCCGGGACAGCCGAAAAACTGTTTTTT. The full variable domain, in which reference TRBV28 and TRBJ1-4 provide the parts outside the CDR3, is DVKVTQSSRYLVKRTGEKVFLECVQDMDHENMFWYRQDPGLGLRLIYFSYDVKMKEKGDIPEGYSVSREKKERFSLILESASTNQTSMYLCASSLGSPGTAEKLFFGSGTQLSVL.

V is TRBV6-1 and J is TRBJ2-1; the match to TRBD2 covers 8 bases. CDR1 and CDR2 (germline): MNHNS, SASEGT. This CDR3 is 14 amino acids long. With 4 bases clipped from V and 2 bases from J, the junction kept 1 base outside the gene matches. The CDR3 nucleotides are TGTGCCAGCAGTGGCGGGGGGACCTACAATGAGCAGTTCTTC. Translating gives CASSGGGTYNEQFF.

The rearrangement links TRBV7-6 to TRBJ2-7; the D gene is possibly TRBD1 (5 bases). The V and J ends lost 2 bases and 2 bases respectively, with 10 bases between them. This CDR3 is 14 amino acids long. In germline, CDR1 is SGHVS, CDR2 FNYEAQ. CDR3 protein: CASSLTQATYEQYF. The CDR3 DNA sequence: TGTGCCAGCAGCTTAACACAGGCCACCTACGAGCAGTACTTC.

This clone was detected only a few times. The CDR3 DNA follows: TGTGCCAGCAGCTCGGCCCGAGGGTCTGGAAACACCATATATTTT. Protein: CASSSARGSGNTIYF. The chain is built from TRBV7-9 and TRBJ1-3, with unresolved D. This CDR3 region has 15 residues. Trimming removed 4 bases at V and 1 base at J, with 11 bases between. Germline V gene sequence: CDR1 SEHNR, CDR2 FQNEAQ (reference sequence).

In this sample, this clone turned up a few times. The CDR3 nucleotides read TGTGCCAGCAGCTCCCAGGGATACACTGAAGCTTTCTTT. This encodes CASSSQGYTEAFF. The V and J genes are TRBV7-6 and TRBJ1-1, with D tentatively TRBD1 (5 bases). V dropped 4 bases and J dropped 3 bases, with 9 bases sitting between them. The CDR3 runs to 13 residues. Per the germline V gene, CDR1 is SGHVS and CDR2 is FNYEAQ.

The chain links TRBV7-2 to TRBJ2-3; TRBD2 matches 7 bases. V shed 1 base, J shed 0 bases, and the junction held 4 bases outside the gene matches. Germline CDR1 is SGHTA and CDR2 is FQGNSA. The CDR3 is 16 residues long. This CDR3 is CASSLVPGGSTDTQYF. In DNA, the CDR3 is TGTGCCAGCAGCTTAGTCCCGGGGGGAAGCACAGATACGCAGTATTTT.

This rearrangement joins TRBV28 to TRBJ1-2; D unresolved. Germline V gene sequence: CDR1 MDHEN, CDR2 SYDVKM. The V gene lost 6 bases and the J gene lost 5 bases, with 10 bases spanning the gap. This CDR3 is 12 amino acids long. CDR3 sequence reads: CASRGGRYGYTF. The CDR3 coding sequence is TGTGCCAGCAGGGGAGGGAGGTATGGCTACACCTTC.

This chain links TRBV28 with TRBJ1-2; weak D call: TRBD1 (6 bases). The V gene lost 6 bases and the J gene lost 5 bases, with 13 bases spanning the gap. Germline-derived CDR1 and CDR2 are MDHEN and SYDVKM. The CDR3 runs to 13 residues. The CDR3 DNA is TGTGCCAGCAGGACACAGGGTTGGTATGGCTACACCTTC. Its protein product is CASRTQGWYGYTF.

This chain uses TRBV7-8 with TRBJ1-2, with D possibly matching TRBD1 (5 bases). Trimming removed 5 bases from V and 4 bases from J, with 11 bases in between. Germline V gives CDR1 SGHVS, CDR2 FQNEAQ. This CDR3 spans 13 amino acids. CDR3 residues: CASSPAGGYGYTF. DNA of the CDR3: TGTGCCAGCAGCCCAGCCGGGGGCTATGGCTACACCTTC.

The chain recombines TRBV19 with TRBJ2-3; 13 bases fit TRBD2. This CDR3 is 15 amino acids long. In germline, CDR1 is LNHDA, CDR2 SQIVND (reference sequence). V gave up 4 bases and J gave up 5 bases; unmatched junction bases: 3. The CDR3 loop is CASSRTSGGVDTQYF. CDR3 DNA sequence: TGTGCCAGTAGTAGAACTAGCGGGGGGGTAGATACGCAGTATTTT.

The chain has TRBV5-1 and TRBJ2-2; D is undetermined. Germline V lookup: CDR1 SGHRS, CDR2 YFSETQ. This CDR3 comprises 15 residues. Trimming removed 1 base at V and 1 base at J, with 8 bases between. The chain's CDR3 is CASSLFLRNTGELFF. As DNA, the CDR3 is TGCGCCAGCAGCTTGTTTCTTAGGAACACCGGGGAGCTGTTTTTT.

The chain couples TRBV5-5 to TRBJ1-6, with D unclear. CDR3 size: 13 residues. The V end lost 3 bases, the J end lost 8 bases, and 9 bases lay between the germline ends. From germline, CDR1 is SGHKS and CDR2 YYEKEE (reference sequence). CDR3 sequence reads: CASSWSGYSPLHF. CDR3 bases: TGTGCCAGCAGCTGGTCGGGATATTCACCCCTCCACTTT.

The rearrangement links TRBV6-1 to TRBJ2-1; 8 nucleotides line up with TRBD2. CDR1 is MNHNS and CDR2 is SASEGT in the germline V gene. The CDR3 covers 14 residues. J was trimmed by 8 bases and V by 7 bases; bases with no gene match: 10. The CDR3 region has the DNA TGTGCCAGCACGGTCCGGGCGGGGGGACATGAGCAGTTCTTC. This translates into CASTVRAGGHEQFF.

The chain has TRBV30 and TRBJ2-1; D call uncertain. The germline V and J ends were trimmed by 8 bases and 0 bases, with 11 bases remaining between them. The CDR3 is 13 amino acids. Germline CDR1 GTSNPN, CDR2 SVGIG (reference sequence). CDR3 nucleotides: TGTGCCAGTGCGGAAAGCTCCTACAATGAGCAGTTCTTC. This translates into CASAESSYNEQFF.

This chain joins TRBV7-3 and TRBJ2-1; D is unclear. The germline CDR1 and CDR2 sequences are SGHTA and FQGTGA. V was clipped by 1 base and J by 6 bases, with 13 bases between them. The CDR3 consists of 15 residues. CDR3 region: CASSLNFGSANEQFF. In DNA form, the CDR3 reads TGTGCCAGCAGCTTAAATTTCGGGTCTGCCAATGAGCAGTTCTTC.

The CDR3 loop reads CASSSQGQGVETQYF. As DNA, the CDR3 is TGCGCCAGCAGCTCTCAAGGCCAGGGGGTCGAGACCCAGTACTTC. J is TRBJ2-5 and V is TRBV5-1, with TRBD1 matching 7 bases. V was clipped by 3 bases and J by 5 bases; unmatched bases: 10. This CDR3 is 15 amino acids long. The germline V gene has CDR1 SGHRS and CDR2 YFSETQ.

The chain employs TRBV30 and TRBJ1-4; 7 nucleotides line up with TRBD1. Trimming at V came to 0 bases and at J to 2 bases, leaving 0 bases not matched to a gene. The CDR3 extends over 14 amino acids. Germline V gene data show CDR1 as GTSNPN and CDR2 as SVGIG (reference sequence). CDR3 in DNA: TGTGCCTGGAGTGTAGGGGGCACTAATGAAAAACTGTTTTTT. Its protein product is CAWSVGGTNEKLFF.

This chain links TRBV27 with TRBJ2-7; the D gene is possibly TRBD2 (6 bases). Trimming left V 5 bases short and J 0 bases short, with 8 bases between. Germline assignment: CDR1 MNHEY and CDR2 SMNVEV (reference sequence). This CDR3 region has 13 residues. The DNA for the CDR3 is TGTGCCAGCAGTCCGGGGGTCTCCTACGAGCAGTACTTC. Its translation is CASSPGVSYEQYF.

The chain links TRBV5-1 to TRBJ2-2; D remains unclear. This CDR3 region has 14 residues. Germline V gene lookup returns CDR1 SGHRS and CDR2 YFSETQ. With 1 base removed from V and 5 bases from J, the gap between germline ends came to 9 bases. Written as DNA, the CDR3 is TGCGCCAGCAGCTTGAAGCCGCCTACCGGGGAGCTGTTTTTT. It translates to CASSLKPPTGELFF.

The chain has TRBV6-1 and TRBJ2-5, with 9 bases aligning to TRBD2. Trimming took 7 bases from V and 5 from J; bases not matched to a gene: 5. From germline, CDR1 is MNHNS and CDR2 SASEGT. This CDR3 has 13 amino acids. The DNA of the CDR3 is TGTGCCAGCACAGATAGCGGGAGTGAGACCCAGTACTTC. This codes for CASTDSGSETQYF.

The chain links TRBV7-2 to TRBJ2-2; TRBD1 matches at 7 bases. This CDR3 has 13 residues. Germline V gives CDR1 SGHTA, CDR2 FQGNSA. After removal of 5 bases from V and 4 bases from J, the junction contained 1 base not matched to a gene. CDR3 nucleotides: TGTGCCAGCAGCGGGACAGTCACCGGGGAGCTGTTTTTT. This translates into CASSGTVTGELFF. The entire variable domain, with the rest obtained from reference TRBV7-2 and TRBJ2-2, is as follows: GAGVSQSPSNKVTEKGKDVELRCDPISGHTALYWYRQSLGQGLEFLIYFQGNSAPDKSGLPSDRFSAERTGGSVSTLTIQRTQQEDSAVYLCASSGTVTGELFFGEGSRLTVL.